Below, 14 T cell receptor beta chains from the same sample are listed, as sequenced in a study of CD8+ T cells in alopecia areata. Regarding treatment: oral pan-JAK inhibitor, 5-10 mg twice daily. It was cDNA, reverse transcribed from extracted RNA, that served as the sequencing template. Assay: immunoSEQ multiplex PCR; the TCRdb copy retains only in-frame clones and omits some. The table lists 180,000 or so clones, roughly 50% of them singletons, with approximately 10% in the top ten. The input for sequencing was CD8+ T cells sorted from blood, taken at week 24, from a patient treated with tofacitinib. These receptors were obtained from a human donor with alopecia areata.

This chain links TRBV7-8 with TRBJ2-1; a possible D gene is TRBD1 (8 bases). This CDR3 region has 15 residues. With 5 bases removed from V and 3 bases from J, the gap between germline ends came to 14 bases. CDR1 and CDR2 from the germline V gene are SGHVS and FQNEAQ. CDR3 coding DNA: TGTGCCAGCAGCCGGACAGGGAGGGACTACAATGAGCAGTTCTTC. This codes for CASSRTGRDYNEQFF. Filled out from reference TRBV7-8 and TRBJ2-1, the complete variable domain reads GAGVSQSPRYKVAKRGQDVALRCDPISGHVSLFWYQQALGQGPEFLTYFQNEAQLDKSGLPSDRFFAERPEGSVSTLKIQRTQQEDSAVYLCASSRTGRDYNEQFFGPGTRLTVL.

This chain joins TRBV4-3 and TRBJ2-1; perhaps TRBD2 as D (6 bases). The CDR3 loop spans 15 amino acids. Germline-derived CDR1 and CDR2 are LGHNA and YSLEER. V was clipped by 0 bases and J by 7 bases, with 13 bases between them. The CDR3 is CASSQDPFRENEQFF. DNA for the CDR3: TGCGCCAGCAGCCAAGATCCTTTCCGGGAGAATGAGCAGTTCTTC.

Comment on this clone: Within the sample, other DNA sequences also encode this same CDR3. V and J are TRBV11-3 and TRBJ1-1, with 7 bases aligning to TRBD1. Per germline, CDR1 SGHNT and CDR2 YENEEA. The V segment lost 2 bases and the J segment 1 base; nucleotides outside the gene matches: 4. The CDR3 has 15 residues. The CDR3 DNA is TGTGCCAGCAGCTTACCGGGACAGTCGAACACTGAAGCTTTCTTT. Translation gives CASSLPGQSNTEAFF.

This clone has more than one count but fewer than ten. The chain employs TRBV5-1 and TRBJ2-1, with 8 bases matching TRBD1. V dropped 4 bases and J dropped 5; count of bases not matched to a gene: 11. The CDR3 is 16 amino acids. Looked up from germline, CDR1 is SGHRS and CDR2 is YFSETQ. The CDR3 DNA sequence: TGCGCCAGCAGCCTAGGAAGGGGCAGGGGGCACAATGAGCAGTTCTTC. Amino acids: CASSLGRGRGHNEQFF.

V gene TRBV5-6 combines with J gene TRBJ2-3, with unresolved D. Germline V gene data show CDR1 as SGHDT and CDR2 as YYEEEE. This CDR3 has 14 residues. The germline V and J ends were trimmed by 2 bases and 2 bases, with 9 bases remaining between them. The CDR3 DNA follows: TGTGCCAGCAGCTTCGATAGCATCACAGATACGCAGTATTTT. Protein: CASSFDSITDTQYF.

The sample holds a few counts of this clone. The chain carries TRBV10-3 and TRBJ2-7; D is perhaps TRBD1 or TRBD2 (5 bases each). This CDR3 is 13 amino acids long. Deletions cut 2 bases from V and 5 bases from J, with 10 bases between. Germline loops: CDR1 ENHRY, CDR2 SYGVKD. The CDR3 is CAISETGPDEQYF. DNA for the CDR3: TGTGCCATCAGTGAGACGGGACCCGACGAGCAGTACTTC.

The rearrangement uses TRBV27 and TRBJ2-5; unclear D gene. Deletions cut 3 bases from V and 3 bases from J, with 8 bases between. This CDR3 is 13 amino acids long. Per germline, CDR1 MNHEY and CDR2 SMNVEV (reference sequence). In nucleotides, the CDR3 is TGTGCCAGCAGTTTGGTCCCCAAAGAGACCCAGTACTTC. The encoded protein is CASSLVPKETQYF.

Concerning this clone: At the DNA level, this CDR3 is encoded by other sequences in the same sample as well. The genes are TRBV6-5 and TRBJ2-3; D uncertain. Trimming took 5 bases from V and 1 from J, leaving 4 bases between them. CDR1 and CDR2 from the germline V gene are MNHEY and SVGAGI. CDR3 length: 12 residues. This chain's CDR3 is CASSPGTDTQYF. Here the CDR3 DNA reads TGTGCCAGCAGTCCAGGCACAGATACGCAGTATTTT.

The J gene is TRBJ2-3, the V gene TRBV9; D gene ambiguous. The CDR3 runs to 14 residues. The V gene lost 0 bases and the J gene lost 1 base, with 6 bases spanning the gap. The germline CDR1 and CDR2 sequences are SGDLS and YYNGEE. The CDR3 nucleotides are TGTGCCAGCAGCGTAGGGAGAGGCACAGATACGCAGTATTTT. It is translated as CASSVGRGTDTQYF.

The chain has TRBV27 and TRBJ2-1, with D possibly matching TRBD1 (5 bases). CDR1 and CDR2 (germline): MNHEY, SMNVEV (reference sequence). The V end was cut by 6 bases, the J end by 6 bases, with 9 bases between. CDR3 length: 12 residues. CDR3 nucleotide sequence: TGTGCCAGCAGGGCAGGGTTCAATGAGCAGTTCTTC. Protein: CASRAGFNEQFF.

The chain combines TRBV6-4 with TRBJ2-5; the D gene is possibly TRBD2 (6 bases). V gave up 6 bases and J gave up 0 bases, with 14 bases separating them. The CDR3 consists of 15 residues. From germline, CDR1 is MRHNA and CDR2 SNTAGT. CDR3 in DNA: TGTGCCAGCAGGGGGGACTCGGCCAACCAAGAGACCCAGTACTTC. It yields the protein CASRGDSANQETQYF.

V is TRBV19 and J is TRBJ2-3; D is ambiguous. This CDR3 has 15 amino acids. V lost 3 bases and J 1 base, leaving 11 bases between the germline ends. Germline CDR1 is LNHDA and CDR2 is SQIVND (reference sequence). The CDR3 sequence is CASSMGSWGTDTQYF. In DNA, the CDR3 is TGTGCCAGTAGTATGGGCTCGTGGGGCACAGATACGCAGTATTTT.

This sequence joins TRBV10-2 and TRBJ1-2, with 9 bases lining up with TRBD1. V lost 9 bases and J lost 3; bases outside the gene matches: 8. This CDR3 is built from 14 residues. Germline assignment: CDR1 WSHSY and CDR2 SAAADI. This chain's CDR3 is CASSPGDRDYGYTF. The CDR3, as DNA: TGCGCCAGTTCCCCTGGGGACAGGGACTATGGCTACACCTTC.

The chain uses TRBV29-1 and TRBJ2-1; TRBD1 matches 9 bases. Germline CDR1 and CDR2: SQVTM and ANQGSEA. The CDR3 loop spans 12 amino acids. J gave up 7 bases and V 7 bases, and 5 bases lay outside the gene matches. The CDR3 nucleotides read TGCAGCGCCCGGGACAGGGAGAATGAGCAGTTCTTC. Protein product: CSARDRENEQFF.